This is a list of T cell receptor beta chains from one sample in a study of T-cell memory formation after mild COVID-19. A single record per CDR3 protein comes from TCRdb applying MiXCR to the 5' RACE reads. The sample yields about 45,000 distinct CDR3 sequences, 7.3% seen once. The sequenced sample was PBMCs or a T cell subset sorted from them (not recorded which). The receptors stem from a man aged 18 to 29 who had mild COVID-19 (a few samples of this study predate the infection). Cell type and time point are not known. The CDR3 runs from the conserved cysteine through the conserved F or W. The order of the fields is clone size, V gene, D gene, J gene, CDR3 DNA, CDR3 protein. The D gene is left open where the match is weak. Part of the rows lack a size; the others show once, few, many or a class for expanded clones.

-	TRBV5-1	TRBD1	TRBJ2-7	TGCGCCAGCAGCTTCGGGGACAGGGAAGCCTACGAGCAGTACTTC	CASSFGDREAYEQYF
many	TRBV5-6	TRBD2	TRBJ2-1	TGTGCCAGCAGCTTGCGCCAGCGGGGGAACAATGAGCAGTTCTTC	CASSLRQRGNNEQFF
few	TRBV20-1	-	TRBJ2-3	TGCAGTGCTAGTGATCTAGTCACAGATACGCAGTATTTT	CSASDLVTDTQYF
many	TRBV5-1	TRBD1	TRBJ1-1	TGCGCCAGCAGCTTGGGGGCACAGGGGGCAGGTACTGAAGCTTTCTTT	CASSLGAQGAGTEAFF
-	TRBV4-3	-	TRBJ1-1	-	CASSQDGFAGGAPIF
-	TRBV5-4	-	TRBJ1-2	TGTGCCAGCAGCCCGGCCAGGGGAGGATTCTATGGCTACACCTTC	CASSPARGGFYGYTF
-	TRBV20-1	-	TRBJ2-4	TGCAGTGCTAGGTACGGACCGGAAAACATTCAGTACTTC	CSARYGPENIQYF
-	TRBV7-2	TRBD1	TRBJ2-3	TGTGCCAGCAGCCTCGAACACAGGGGGTTCACAGATACGCAGTATTTT	CASSLEHRGFTDTQYF
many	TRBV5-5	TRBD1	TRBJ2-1	TGTGCCAGCAGCCAGGAAGACAGGGGCTACAATGAGCAGTTCTTC	CASSQEDRGYNEQFF
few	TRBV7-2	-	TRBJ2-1	TGTGCCAGCAGCTTAACAAGCTCCTACAATGAGCAGTTCTTC	CASSLTSSYNEQFF
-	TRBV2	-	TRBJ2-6	TGTGCCAGCAGTGCCTCAACCGGGGCCAACGTCCTGACTTTC	CASSASTGANVLTF
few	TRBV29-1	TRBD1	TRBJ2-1	TGCAGCGACAGGACAGGGAGGTCGGAGGAGCAGTTCTTC	CSDRTGRSEEQFF
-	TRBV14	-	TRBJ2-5	TGTGCCAGCAGCCAAGATTGGCGGACCCACCAAGAGACCCAGTACTTC	CASSQDWRTHQETQYF
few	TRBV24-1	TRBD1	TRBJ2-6	TGTGCCACCAGTGAAAACACAGGGGCTGGGGCCAACGTCCTGACTTTC	CATSENTGAGANVLTF
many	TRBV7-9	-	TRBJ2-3	TGTGCCAGCAGCTGGATAGGGTCGACAGATACGCAGTATTTT	CASSWIGSTDTQYF
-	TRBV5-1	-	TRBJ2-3	TGCGCCAGCAGCTTTAGGCAGGCCACAGATACGCAGTATTTT	CASSFRQATDTQYF
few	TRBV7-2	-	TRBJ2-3	TGTGCCAGCAGCTTAGAGGGGGATCACTCTAGCACAGATACGCAGTATTTT	CASSLEGDHSSTDTQYF
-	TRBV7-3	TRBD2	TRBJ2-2	TGTGCCAGCAGCTTAACTGGGCTAGCGGCTGACACCGGGAAGCTGTTTTTT	CASSLTGLAADTGKLFF
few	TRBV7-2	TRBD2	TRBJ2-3	TGTGCCAGCAGTAAAGCGGGGGGGCGAGGAGATACGCAGTATTTT	CASSKAGGRGDTQYF
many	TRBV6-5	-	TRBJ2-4	TGTGCCAGCAGAGAGACCCTGGGCATTCAGTACTTC	CASRETLGIQYF
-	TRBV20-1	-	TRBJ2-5	TGCAGTGCAAAGGTCCTAGGGAACCAAGAGACCCAGTACTTC	CSAKVLGNQETQYF
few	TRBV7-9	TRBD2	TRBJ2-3	TGTGCCAGCAGGGGGACTAGCGGCAACACAGATACGCAGTATTTT	CASRGTSGNTDTQYF
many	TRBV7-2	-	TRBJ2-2	TGTGCCAGCAGCCCCCGCCGAGCCGGGGAGCTGTTTTTT	CASSPRRAGELFF